The present T cell receptor (beta chain) was sequenced within a study of beta chain features in type 1 diabetes. Points from the study as a whole: HLA effects on TCRB rearrangement stayed unresolved here. All four CD4+ subsets of Type 1 diabetes patients contained TCRB CDR3s that were moderately but significantly shorter. Among patients, naive, central memory and Treg TCRB repertoires appeared more similar than among healthy donors. Type 1 diabetes patients had fewer VDJ junction insertions and more deletions.

TCRB transcripts that were expressed got sequenced, as all of the isolated RNA had been reverse transcribed. Generated by immunoSEQ multiplex PCR, the TCRdb table keeps only in-frame clones and is missing some. Here the sample spans a few hundred thousand clones, around 24% being singletons. To note about this clone: Its antigen is as yet unknown.

By way of CD45RO/CCR7/CD25/CD127/CD95/CD27, the CD4+ regulatory, stem cell-like memory, central memory and naive cells were sorted. This CDR3 contains 12 residues. In germline, CDR1 is GTSNPN, CDR2 SVGIG (reference sequence). Trimming removed 5 bases from V and 6 bases from J, with 11 bases in between. The sample taken for sequencing was naive CD4+ T cells from blood. The clonotype originates from a woman aged 30 to 39 with type 1 diabetes. This chain connects TRBV30 to TRBJ1-3, with D perhaps TRBD1 (5 bases). The CDR3 DNA reads TGTGCCTGGGGAGGGACCCCAAACACCATATATTTT. As protein: CAWGGTPNTIYF.